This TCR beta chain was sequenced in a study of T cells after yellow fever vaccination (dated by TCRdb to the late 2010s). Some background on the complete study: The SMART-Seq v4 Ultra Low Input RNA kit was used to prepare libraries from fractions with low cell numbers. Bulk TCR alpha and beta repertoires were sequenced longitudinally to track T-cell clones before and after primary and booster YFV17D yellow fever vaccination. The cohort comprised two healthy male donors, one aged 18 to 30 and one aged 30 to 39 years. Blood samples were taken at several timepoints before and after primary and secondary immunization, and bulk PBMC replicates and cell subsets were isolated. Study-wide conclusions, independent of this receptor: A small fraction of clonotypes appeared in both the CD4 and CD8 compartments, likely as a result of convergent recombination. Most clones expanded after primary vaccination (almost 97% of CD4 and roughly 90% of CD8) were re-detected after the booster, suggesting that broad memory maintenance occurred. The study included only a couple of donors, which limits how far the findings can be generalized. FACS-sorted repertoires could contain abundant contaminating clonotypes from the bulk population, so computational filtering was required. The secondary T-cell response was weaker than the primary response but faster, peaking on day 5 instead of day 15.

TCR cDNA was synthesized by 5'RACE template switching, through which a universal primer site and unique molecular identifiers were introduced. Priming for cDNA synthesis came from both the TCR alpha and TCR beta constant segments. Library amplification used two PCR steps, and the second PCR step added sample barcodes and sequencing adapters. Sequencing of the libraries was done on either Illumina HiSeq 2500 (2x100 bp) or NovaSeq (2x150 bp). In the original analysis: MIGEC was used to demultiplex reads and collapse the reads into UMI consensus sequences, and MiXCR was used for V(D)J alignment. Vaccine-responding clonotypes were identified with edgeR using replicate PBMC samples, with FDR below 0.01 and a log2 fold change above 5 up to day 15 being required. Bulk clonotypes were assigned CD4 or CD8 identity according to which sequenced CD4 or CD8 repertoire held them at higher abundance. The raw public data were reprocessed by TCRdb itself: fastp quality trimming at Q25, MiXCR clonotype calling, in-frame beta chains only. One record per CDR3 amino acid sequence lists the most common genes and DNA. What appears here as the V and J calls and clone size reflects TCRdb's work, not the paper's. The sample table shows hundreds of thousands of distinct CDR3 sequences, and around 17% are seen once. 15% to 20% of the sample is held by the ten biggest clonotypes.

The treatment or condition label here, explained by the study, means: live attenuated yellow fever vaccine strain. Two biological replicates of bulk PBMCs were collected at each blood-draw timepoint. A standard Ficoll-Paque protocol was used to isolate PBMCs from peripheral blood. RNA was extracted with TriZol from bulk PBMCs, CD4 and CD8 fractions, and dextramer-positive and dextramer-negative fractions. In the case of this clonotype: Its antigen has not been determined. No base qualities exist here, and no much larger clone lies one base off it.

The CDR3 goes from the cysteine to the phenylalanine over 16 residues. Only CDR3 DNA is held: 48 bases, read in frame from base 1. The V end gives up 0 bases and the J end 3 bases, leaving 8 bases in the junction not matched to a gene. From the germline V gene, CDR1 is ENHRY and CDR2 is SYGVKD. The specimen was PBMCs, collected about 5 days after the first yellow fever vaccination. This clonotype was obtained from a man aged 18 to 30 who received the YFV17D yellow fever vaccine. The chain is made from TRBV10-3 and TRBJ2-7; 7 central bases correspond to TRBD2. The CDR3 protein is CAISESELGLYYEQYF. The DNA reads TGTGCCATCAGTGAGTCAGAGTTGGGACTATACTACGAGCAGTACTTC.